This passage covers 10 T cell receptor beta chains from one sample sequenced in a study of molecular identifiers for immune sequencing clone quantification. TCRdb re-called the PCR reads with MiXCR, one entry per CDR3 protein. The sample has about 98,000 distinct CDR3 sequences; 30% to 45% are singletons. Sequencing was done on a sample of naive CD8+ T cells from blood, with Jurkat cell RNA spiked in. Subset meaning: FACS-sorted CD8+CD4-CCR7+CD45RA+ naive T cells. The receptors were sampled from a human donor in good health. Some libraries in this study had Jurkat cell RNA spiked in.

As for this clonotype: It may be a read error: a sequence one base away is much more abundant. V and J are TRBV4-2 and TRBJ2-5; possibly TRBD1 or TRBD2 for D (5 bases each). Germline lookup yields CDR1 LGHNA and CDR2 YNFKEQ. This CDR3 has 14 amino acids. DNA for the CDR3: TGTGCCAGCAGCCTCGGGACGGCCCAAGAGCCCCAGTACTTC. Translating gives CASSLGTAQEPQYF.

Regarding this clonotype: Germline is not matched at one junction end, which may reflect a read error. This sequence joins TRBV12-3 or TRBV12-4 and TRBJ1-1; D is unresolved. CDR3 length equals 18 residues. CDR3 DNA: TGTGCCAGCAGTTTTAGGAGGACGGAGGGATATGGTTCTACAGAAGCTTTATTT. Encoded protein: CASSFRRTEGYGSTEALF.

The chain joins TRBV4-3 to TRBJ2-3, with 13 bases that match TRBD2. The CDR3 contains 19 residues. V lost 0 bases to trimming and J lost 4 bases; unmatched junction nucleotides: 10. CDR1 and CDR2 from the germline V gene are LGHNA and YSLEER. The CDR3 region has the DNA TGCGCCAGCAGCCAAGAATCCGGGACTAGCGGGATCGGGGCAGATACGCAGTATTTT. Translating it yields CASSQESGTSGIGADTQYF.

V usage is TRBV28 and J usage is TRBJ2-5, with D possibly matching TRBD2 (5 bases). Trimming removed 6 bases from V and 2 bases from J, with 19 bases in between. The CDR3 runs to 16 residues. Germline CDR1 is MDHEN and CDR2 is SYDVKM. The CDR3: CASRRWTGGRQETQYF. CDR3 DNA: TGTGCCAGCAGGCGATGGACTGGCGGACGGCAAGAGACCCAGTACTTC.

Regarding this clonotype: As the CDR3 is not closed by the conserved phenylalanine or tryptophan, this likely results from a read error. The rearrangement uses TRBV20-1 and TRBJ2-3; D is unresolved. The germline CDR1 and CDR2 sequences are DFQATT and SNEGSKA (reference sequence). This CDR3 is 12 amino acids long. CDR3 in amino acids: CSTTGGYPYQYY. CDR3 sequence (DNA): TGCAGCACGACGGGCGGATACCCTTACCAGTATTAT.

This clonotype showed up just a few times. The chain employs TRBV28 and TRBJ2-5, with D possibly being TRBD2 (6 bases). The CDR3 spans 15 residues. With 4 bases removed from V and 9 bases from J, the gap between germline ends came to 21 bases. Germline V CDR1 and CDR2: MDHEN, SYDVKM. CDR3 sequence: CASSSGAAISVPQYF. The CDR3 DNA reads TGTGCCAGCAGTTCGGGAGCAGCGATTTCGGTCCCCCAGTACTTC.

This clonotype has at least ten counts. The chain uses TRBV10-3 and TRBJ2-3; D not certain. V was cut by 6 bases and J by 3 bases, with 7 bases left in between. The CDR3 is 12 amino acids. In germline, CDR1 is ENHRY, CDR2 SYGVKD. The CDR3 nucleotides are TGTGCCATCAGCGGAACAACAGATACGCAGTATTTT. This encodes CAISGTTDTQYF.

This clonotype has only one observation. At one end, the junction sequence differs from germline, possibly due to a read error. The chain employs TRBV5-1 and TRBJ2-2, with 8 bases matching TRBD2. CDR3 length equals 19 residues. Germline V gives CDR1 SGHRS, CDR2 YFSETQ. In DNA form, the CDR3 reads TGCGCCAGCAGCTTGGACCTCACCCTAGCGGGCGCGAACACCGGGGAGCTGTATTTT. Protein sequence: CASSLDLTLAGANTGELYF.

This clonotype came up a few times. V and J are TRBV5-1 and TRBJ2-3; 15 positions agree with TRBD2. V was clipped by 4 bases and J by 0 bases; unmatched bases: 6. The CDR3 covers 18 residues. Germline V gene lookup returns CDR1 SGHRS and CDR2 YFSETQ. The CDR3: CASSPWTSGRVSTDTQYF. DNA of the CDR3: TGCGCCAGCAGCCCATGGACTAGCGGGAGGGTAAGCACAGATACGCAGTATTTT.

This clonotype was found once. This sequence joins TRBV6-2 or TRBV6-3 and TRBJ2-3, with 10 positions matching TRBD2. The CDR3 has 15 residues. The V gene's germline CDR1 is MNHEY and CDR2 SVGEGT. V lost 5 bases and J lost 6; bases outside the gene matches: 8. The CDR3 DNA sequence: TGTGCCAGCAGTCCCTCTAGCGGGGGCGTGGATACGCAGTATTTT. It encodes CASSPSSGGVDTQYF.